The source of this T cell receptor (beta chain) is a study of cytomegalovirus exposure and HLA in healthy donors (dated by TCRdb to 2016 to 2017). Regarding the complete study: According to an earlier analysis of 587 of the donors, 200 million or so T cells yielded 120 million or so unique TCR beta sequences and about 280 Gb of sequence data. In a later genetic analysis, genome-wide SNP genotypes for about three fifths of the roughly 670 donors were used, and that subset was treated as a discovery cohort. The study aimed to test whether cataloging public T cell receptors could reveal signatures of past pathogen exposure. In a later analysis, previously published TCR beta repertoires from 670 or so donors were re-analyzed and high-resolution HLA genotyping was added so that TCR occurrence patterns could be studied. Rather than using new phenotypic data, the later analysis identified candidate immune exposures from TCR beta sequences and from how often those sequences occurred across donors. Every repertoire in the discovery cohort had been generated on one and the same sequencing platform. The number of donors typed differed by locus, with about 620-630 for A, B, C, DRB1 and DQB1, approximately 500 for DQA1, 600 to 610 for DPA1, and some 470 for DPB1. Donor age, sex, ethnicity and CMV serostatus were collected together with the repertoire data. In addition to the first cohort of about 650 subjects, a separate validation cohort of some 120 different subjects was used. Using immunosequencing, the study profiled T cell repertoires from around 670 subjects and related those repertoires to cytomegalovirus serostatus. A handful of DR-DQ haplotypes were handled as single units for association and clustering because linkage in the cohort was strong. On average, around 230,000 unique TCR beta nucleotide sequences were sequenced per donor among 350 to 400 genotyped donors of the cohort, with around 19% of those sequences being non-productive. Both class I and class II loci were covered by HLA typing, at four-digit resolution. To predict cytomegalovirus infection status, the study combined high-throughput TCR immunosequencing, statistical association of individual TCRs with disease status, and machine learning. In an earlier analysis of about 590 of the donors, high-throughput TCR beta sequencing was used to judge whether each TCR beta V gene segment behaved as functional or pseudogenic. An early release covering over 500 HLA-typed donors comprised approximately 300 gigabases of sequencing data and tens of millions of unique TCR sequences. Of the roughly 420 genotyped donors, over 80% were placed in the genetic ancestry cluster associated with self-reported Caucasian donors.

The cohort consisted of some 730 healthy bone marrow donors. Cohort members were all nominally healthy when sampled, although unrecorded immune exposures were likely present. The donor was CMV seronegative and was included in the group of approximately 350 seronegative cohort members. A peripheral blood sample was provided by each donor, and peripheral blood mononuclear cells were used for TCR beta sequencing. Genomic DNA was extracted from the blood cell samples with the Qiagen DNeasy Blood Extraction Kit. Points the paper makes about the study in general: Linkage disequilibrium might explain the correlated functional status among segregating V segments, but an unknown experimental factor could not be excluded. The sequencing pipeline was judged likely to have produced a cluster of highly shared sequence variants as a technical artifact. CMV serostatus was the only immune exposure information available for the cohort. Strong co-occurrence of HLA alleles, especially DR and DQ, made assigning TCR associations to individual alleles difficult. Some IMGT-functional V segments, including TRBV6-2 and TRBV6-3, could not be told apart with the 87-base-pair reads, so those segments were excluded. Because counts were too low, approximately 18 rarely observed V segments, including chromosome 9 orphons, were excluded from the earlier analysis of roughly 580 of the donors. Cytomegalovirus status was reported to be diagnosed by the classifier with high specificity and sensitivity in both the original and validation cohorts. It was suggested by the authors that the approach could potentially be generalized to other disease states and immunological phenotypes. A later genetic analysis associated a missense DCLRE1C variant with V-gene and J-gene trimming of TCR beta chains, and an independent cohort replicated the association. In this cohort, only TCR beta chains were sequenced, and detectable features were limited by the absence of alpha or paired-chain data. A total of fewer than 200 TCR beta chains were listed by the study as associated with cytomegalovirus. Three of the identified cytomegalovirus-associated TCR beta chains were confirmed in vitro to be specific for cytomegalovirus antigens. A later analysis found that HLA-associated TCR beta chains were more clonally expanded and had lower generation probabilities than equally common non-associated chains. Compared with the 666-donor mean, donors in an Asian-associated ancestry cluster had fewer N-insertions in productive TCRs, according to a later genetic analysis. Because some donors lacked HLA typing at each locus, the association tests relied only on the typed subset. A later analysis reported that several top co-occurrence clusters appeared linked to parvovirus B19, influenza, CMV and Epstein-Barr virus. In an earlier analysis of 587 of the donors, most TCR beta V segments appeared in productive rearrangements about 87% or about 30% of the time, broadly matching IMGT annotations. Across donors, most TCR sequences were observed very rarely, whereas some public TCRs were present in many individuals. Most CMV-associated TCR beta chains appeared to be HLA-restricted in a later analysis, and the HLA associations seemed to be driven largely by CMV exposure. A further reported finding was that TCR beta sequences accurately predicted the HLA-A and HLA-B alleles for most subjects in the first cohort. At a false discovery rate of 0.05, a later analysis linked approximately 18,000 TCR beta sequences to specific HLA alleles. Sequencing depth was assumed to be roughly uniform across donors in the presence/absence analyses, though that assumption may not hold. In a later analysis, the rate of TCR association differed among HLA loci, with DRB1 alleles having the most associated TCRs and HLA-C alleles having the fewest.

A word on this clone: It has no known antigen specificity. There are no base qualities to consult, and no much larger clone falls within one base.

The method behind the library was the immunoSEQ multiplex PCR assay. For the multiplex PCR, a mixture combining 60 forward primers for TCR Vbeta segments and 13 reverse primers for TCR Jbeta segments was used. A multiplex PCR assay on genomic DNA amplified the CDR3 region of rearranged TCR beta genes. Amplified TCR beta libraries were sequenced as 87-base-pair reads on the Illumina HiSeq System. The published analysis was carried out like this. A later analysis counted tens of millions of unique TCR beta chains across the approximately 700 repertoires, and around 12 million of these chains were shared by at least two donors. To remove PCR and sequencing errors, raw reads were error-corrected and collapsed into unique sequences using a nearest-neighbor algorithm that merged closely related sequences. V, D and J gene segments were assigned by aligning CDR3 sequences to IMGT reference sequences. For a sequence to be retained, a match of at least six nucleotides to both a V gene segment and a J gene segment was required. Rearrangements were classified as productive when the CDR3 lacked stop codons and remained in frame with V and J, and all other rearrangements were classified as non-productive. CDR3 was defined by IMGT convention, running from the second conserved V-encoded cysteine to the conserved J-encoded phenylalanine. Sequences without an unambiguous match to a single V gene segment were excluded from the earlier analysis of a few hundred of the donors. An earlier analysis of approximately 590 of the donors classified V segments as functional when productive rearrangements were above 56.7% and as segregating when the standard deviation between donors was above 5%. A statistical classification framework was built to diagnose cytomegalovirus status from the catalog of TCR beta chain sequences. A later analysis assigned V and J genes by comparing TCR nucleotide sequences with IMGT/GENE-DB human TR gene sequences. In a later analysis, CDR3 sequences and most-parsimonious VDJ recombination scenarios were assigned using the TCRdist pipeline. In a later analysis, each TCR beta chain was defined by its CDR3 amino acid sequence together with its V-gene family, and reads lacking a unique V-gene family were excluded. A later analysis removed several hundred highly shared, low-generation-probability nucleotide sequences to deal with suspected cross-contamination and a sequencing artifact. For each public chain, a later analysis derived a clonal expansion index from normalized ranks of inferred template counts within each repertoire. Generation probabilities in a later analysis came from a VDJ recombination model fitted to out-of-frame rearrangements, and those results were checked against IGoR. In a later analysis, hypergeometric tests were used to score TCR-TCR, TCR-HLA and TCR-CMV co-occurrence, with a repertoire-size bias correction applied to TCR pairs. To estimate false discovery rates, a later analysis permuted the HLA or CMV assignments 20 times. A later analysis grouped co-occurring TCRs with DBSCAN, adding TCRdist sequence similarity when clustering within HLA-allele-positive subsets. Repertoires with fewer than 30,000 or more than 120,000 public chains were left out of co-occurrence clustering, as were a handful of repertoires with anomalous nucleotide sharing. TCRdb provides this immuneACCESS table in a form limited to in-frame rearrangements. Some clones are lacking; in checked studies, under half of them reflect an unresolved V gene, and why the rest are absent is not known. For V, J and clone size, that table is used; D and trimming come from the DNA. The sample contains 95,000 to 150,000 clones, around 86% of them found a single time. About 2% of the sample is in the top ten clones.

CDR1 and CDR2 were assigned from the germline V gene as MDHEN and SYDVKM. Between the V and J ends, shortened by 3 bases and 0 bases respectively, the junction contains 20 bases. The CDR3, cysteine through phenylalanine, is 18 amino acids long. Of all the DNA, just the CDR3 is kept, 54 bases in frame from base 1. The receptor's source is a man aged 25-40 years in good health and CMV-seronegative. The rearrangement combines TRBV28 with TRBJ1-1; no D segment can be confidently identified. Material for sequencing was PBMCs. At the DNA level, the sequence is TGTGCCAGCAGTTTTGGATTTAGGCGGGGTTCCATGAACACTGAAGCTTTCTTT. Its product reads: CASSFGFRRGSMNTEAFF.